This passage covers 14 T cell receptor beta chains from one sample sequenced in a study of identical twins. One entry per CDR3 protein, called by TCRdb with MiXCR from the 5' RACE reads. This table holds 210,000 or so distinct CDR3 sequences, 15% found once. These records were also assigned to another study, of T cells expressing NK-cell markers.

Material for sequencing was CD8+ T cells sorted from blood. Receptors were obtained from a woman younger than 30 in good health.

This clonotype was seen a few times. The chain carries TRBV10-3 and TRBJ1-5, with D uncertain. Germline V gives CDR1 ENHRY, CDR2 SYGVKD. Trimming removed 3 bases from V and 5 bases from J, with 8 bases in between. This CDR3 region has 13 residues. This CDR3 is CAISEMGYQPQHF. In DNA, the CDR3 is TGTGCCATCAGTGAAATGGGGTATCAGCCCCAGCATTTT.

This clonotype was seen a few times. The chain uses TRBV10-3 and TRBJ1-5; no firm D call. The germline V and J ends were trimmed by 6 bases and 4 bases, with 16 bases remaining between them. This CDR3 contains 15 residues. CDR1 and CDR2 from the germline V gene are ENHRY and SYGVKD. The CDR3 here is CAISPMGWWNQPQHF. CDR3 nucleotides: TGTGCCATCAGCCCCATGGGTTGGTGGAATCAGCCCCAGCATTTT.

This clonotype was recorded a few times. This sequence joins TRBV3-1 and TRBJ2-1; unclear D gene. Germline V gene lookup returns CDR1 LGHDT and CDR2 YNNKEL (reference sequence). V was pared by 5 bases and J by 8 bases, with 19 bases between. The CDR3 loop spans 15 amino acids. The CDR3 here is CASSALFRKGDEQFF. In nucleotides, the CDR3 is TGTGCCAGCAGCGCCCTATTTCGGAAGGGTGATGAGCAGTTCTTC.

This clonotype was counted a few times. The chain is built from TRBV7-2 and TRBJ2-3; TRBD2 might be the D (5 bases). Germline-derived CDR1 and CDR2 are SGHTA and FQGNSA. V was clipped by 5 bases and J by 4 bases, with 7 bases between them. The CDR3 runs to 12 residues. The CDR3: CASSKLADTQYF. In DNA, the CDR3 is TGTGCCAGCAGCAAACTAGCAGATACGCAGTATTTT.

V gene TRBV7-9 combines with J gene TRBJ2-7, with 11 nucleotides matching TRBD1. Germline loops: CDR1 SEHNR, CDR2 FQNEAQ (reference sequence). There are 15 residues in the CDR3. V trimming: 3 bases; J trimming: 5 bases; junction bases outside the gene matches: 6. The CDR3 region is CASSFGTGGFDEQYF. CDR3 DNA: TGTGCCAGCAGCTTTGGGACAGGGGGATTCGACGAGCAGTACTTC.

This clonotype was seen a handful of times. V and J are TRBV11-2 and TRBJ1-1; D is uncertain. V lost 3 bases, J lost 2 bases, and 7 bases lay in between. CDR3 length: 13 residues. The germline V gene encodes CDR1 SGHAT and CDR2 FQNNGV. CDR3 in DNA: TGTGCCAGCAGCTTCCTCTCTAACACTGAAGCTTTCTTT. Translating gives CASSFLSNTEAFF.

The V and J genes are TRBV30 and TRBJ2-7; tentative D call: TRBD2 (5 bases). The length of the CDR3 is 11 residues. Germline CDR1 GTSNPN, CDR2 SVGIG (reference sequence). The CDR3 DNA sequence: TGTGCACACGGGGTATCCCCCGAGCAGTACTTC. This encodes CAHGVSPEQYF.

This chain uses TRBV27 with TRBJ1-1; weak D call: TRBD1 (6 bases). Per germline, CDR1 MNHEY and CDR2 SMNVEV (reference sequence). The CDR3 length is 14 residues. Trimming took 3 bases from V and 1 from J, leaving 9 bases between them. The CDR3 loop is CASSFPGQNTEAFF. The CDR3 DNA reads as TGTGCCAGCAGTTTCCCGGGACAGAACACTGAAGCTTTCTTT.

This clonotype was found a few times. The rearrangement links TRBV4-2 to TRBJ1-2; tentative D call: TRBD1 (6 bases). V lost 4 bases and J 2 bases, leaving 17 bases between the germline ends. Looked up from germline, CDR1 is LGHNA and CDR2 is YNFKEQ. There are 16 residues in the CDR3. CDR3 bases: TGTGCCAGCAGCCCCCGCCCAGGGGCCTTCAACTATGGCTACACCTTC. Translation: CASSPRPGAFNYGYTF.

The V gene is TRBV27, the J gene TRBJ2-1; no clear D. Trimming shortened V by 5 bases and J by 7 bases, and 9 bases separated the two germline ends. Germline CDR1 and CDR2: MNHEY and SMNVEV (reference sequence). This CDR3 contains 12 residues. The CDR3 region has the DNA TGTGCCAGCAGTCCCTCTGTAAATGAGCAGTTCTTC. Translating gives CASSPSVNEQFF.

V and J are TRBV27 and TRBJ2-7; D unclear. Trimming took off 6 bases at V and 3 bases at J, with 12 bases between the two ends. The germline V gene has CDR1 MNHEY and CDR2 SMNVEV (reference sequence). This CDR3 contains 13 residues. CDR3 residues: CASSWTNGYEQYF. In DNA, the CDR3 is TGTGCCAGCAGCTGGACCAATGGCTACGAGCAGTACTTC.

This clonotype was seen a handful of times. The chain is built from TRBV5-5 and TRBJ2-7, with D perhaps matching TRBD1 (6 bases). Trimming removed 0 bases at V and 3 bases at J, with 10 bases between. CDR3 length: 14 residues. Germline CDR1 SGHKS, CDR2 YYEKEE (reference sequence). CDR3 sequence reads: CASSLAGQFYEQYF. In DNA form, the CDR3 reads TGTGCCAGCAGCTTGGCAGGACAGTTCTACGAGCAGTACTTC. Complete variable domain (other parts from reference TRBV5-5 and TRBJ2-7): DAGVTQSPTHLIKTRGQQVTLRCSPISGHKSVSWYQQVLGQGPQFIFQYYEKEERGRGNFPDRFSARQFPNYSSELNVNALLLGDSALYLCASSLAGQFYEQYFGPGTRLTVT.

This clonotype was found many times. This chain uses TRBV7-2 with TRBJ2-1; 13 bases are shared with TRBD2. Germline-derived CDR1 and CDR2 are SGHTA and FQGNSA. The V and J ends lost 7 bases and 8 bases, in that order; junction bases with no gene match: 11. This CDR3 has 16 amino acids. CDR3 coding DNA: TGTGCCAGCAACGAAGAGGGAGGACTAGCGGGAGATGAGCAGTTCTTC. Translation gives CASNEEGGLAGDEQFF.

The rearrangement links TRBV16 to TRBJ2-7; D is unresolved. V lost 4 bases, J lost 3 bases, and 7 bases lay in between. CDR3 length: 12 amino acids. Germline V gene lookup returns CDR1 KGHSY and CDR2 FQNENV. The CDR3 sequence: CASSLNVYEQYF. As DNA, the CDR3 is TGTGCCAGCAGCCTAAACGTCTACGAGCAGTACTTC.